The present TCR beta chain was sequenced within a study of cytomegalovirus exposure and HLA in healthy donors. Study-wide results and limits: There were about 160 TCR beta chains listed as cytomegalovirus-associated. Evidence from a later analysis indicated that most CMV-associated TCR beta chains looked HLA-restricted.

The CDR3 extends over 13 amino acids. The V end lost 4 bases, the J end lost 11 bases, and 18 bases lay between the germline ends. Germline CDR1 reads SGHDT; CDR2 reads YYEEEE. The PCR employed 60 Vbeta primers together with 13 Jbeta primers. Profiled with immunoSEQ multiplex PCR; TCRdb holds only in-frame clones, not every one. The sample includes under 95,000 clones, about 85% of them seen just once. As concerns this clone: The target antigen is unknown.

Sequencing used PBMCs. The receptor was derived from a woman aged 40 to 55 in good health and CMV-seropositive. The chain carries TRBV5-6 and TRBJ1-2; D might be TRBD1 (5 bases). The CDR3 loop is CASSLDLTAKYTF. DNA for the CDR3: TGTGCCAGCAGCCTAGACTTGACAGCTAAATACACCTTC. The full variable domain, completed using reference TRBV5-6 and TRBJ1-2, is DAGVTQSPTHLIKTRGQQVTLRCSPKSGHDTVSWYQQALGQGPQFIFQYYEEEERQRGNFPDRFSGHQFPNYSSELNVNALLLGDSALYLCASSLDLTAKYTFGSGTRLTVV.